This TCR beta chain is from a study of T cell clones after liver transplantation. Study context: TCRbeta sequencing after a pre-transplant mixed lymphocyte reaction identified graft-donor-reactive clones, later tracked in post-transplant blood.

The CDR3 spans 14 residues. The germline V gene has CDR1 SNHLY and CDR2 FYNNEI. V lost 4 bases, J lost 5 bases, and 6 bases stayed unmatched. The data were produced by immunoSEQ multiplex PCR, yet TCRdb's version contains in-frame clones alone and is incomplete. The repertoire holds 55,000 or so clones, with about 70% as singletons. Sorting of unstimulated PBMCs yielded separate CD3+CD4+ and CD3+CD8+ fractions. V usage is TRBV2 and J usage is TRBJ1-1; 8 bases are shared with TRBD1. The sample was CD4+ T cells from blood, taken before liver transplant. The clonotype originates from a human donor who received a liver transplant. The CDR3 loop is CASSGRTGSTEAFF. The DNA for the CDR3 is TGTGCCAGCAGTGGAAGGACAGGGTCGACTGAAGCTTTCTTT. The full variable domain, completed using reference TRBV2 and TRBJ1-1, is EPEVTQTPSHQVTQMGQEVILRCVPISNHLYFYWYRQILGQKVEFLVSFYNNEISEKSEIFDDQFSVERPDGSNFTLKIRSTKLEDSAMYFCASSGRTGSTEAFFGQGTRLTVV.